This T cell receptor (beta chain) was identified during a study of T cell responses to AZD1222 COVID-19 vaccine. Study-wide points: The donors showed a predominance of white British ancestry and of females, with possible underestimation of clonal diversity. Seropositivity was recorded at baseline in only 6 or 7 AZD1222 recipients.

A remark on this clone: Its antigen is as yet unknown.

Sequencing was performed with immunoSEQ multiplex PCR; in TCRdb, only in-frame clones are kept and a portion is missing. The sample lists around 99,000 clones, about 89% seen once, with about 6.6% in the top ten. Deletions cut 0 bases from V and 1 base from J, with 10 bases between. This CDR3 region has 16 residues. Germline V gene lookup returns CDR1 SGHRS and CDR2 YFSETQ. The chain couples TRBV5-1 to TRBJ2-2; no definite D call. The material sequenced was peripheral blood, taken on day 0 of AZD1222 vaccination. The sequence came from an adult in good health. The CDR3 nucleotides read TGCGCCAGCAGCTTGGATTACAGTTTGAACACCGGGGAGCTGTTTTTT. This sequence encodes CASSLDYSLNTGELFF.